This T cell receptor beta chain was captured in a study of blood T cell repertoires in COVID-19. Overall study: Acute-phase and convalescent COVID-19 samples originated in the United States, Italy and Spain. Sources were T cells, B-cell-depleted T cells, or PBMCs; the material itself was cDNA or gDNA.

Germline lookup yields CDR1 MNHEY and CDR2 SMNVEV (reference sequence). This CDR3 comprises 18 residues. The ends were cut back, 2 bases at V and 0 bases at J, with 14 bases in the middle. The data were produced by immunoSEQ multiplex PCR, yet TCRdb's version contains in-frame clones alone and is incomplete. The top ten clones hold 2.5% to 3.5% of a sample with some 160,000 clones, roughly nine tenths of them seen once. V is TRBV27 and J is TRBJ2-6; a weak D match, TRBD1 (5 bases). The sequenced sample was peripheral blood. The source is a woman aged 60-75 years with active COVID-19. In nucleotides, the CDR3 is TGTGCCAGCAGTTTAGGTCAGGGCCTCGGCTCTGGGGCCAACGTCCTGACTTTC. Amino acids: CASSLGQGLGSGANVLTF.